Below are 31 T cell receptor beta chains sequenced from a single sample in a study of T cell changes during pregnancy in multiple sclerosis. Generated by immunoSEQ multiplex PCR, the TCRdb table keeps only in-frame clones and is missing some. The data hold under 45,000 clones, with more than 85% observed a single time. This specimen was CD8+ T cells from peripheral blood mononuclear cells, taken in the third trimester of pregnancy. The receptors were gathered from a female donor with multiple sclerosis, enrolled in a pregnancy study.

The CDR3 sequence: CASKEEGAISYEQYF. The CDR3 DNA reads TGTGCCAGCAAAGAGGAGGGGGCCATATCCTACGAGCAGTACTTC. The rearrangement links TRBV6-5 to TRBJ2-7; a possible D gene is TRBD1 (7 bases). The V end was cut by 7 bases, the J end by 1 base, with 17 bases between. The germline CDR1 and CDR2 sequences are MNHEY and SVGAGI. This CDR3 comprises 15 residues.

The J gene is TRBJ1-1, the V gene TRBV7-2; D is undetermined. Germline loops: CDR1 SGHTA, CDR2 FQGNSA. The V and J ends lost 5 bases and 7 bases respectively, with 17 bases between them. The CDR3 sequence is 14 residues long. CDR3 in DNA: TGTGCCAGCAGCCCGACGGACTGGGGAAATGAAGCTTTCTTT. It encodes CASSPTDWGNEAFF.

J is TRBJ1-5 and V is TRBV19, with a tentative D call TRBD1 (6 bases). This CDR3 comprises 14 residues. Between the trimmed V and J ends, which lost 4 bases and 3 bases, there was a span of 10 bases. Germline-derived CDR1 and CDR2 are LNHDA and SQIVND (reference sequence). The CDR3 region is CASSTRDTNQPQHF. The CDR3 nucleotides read TGTGCCAGTAGTACCCGGGACACCAATCAGCCCCAGCATTTT.

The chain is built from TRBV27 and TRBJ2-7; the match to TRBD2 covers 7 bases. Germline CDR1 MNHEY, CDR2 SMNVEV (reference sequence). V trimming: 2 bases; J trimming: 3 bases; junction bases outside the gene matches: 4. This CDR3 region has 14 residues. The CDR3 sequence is CASSLAGEFYEQYF. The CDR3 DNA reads TGTGCCAGCAGTTTAGCGGGAGAATTCTACGAGCAGTACTTC.

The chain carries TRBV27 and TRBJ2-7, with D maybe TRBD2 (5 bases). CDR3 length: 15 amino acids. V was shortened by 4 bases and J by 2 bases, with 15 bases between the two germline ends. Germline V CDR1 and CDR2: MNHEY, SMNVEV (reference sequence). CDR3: CASSSSYSYPYEQYF. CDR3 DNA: TGTGCCAGCAGTTCTAGCTACTCCTACCCCTACGAGCAGTACTTC.

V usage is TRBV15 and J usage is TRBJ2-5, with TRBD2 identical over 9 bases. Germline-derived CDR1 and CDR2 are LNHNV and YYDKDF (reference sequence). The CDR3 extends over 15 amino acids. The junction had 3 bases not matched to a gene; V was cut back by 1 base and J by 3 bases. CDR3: CATSRVLAGKETQYF. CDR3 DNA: TGTGCCACCAGCAGAGTTCTAGCGGGGAAAGAGACCCAGTACTTC.

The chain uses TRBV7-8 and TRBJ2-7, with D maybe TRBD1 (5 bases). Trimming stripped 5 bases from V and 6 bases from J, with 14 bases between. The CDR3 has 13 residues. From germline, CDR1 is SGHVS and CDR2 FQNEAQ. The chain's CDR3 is CASSVDSDGEQYF. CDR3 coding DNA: TGTGCCAGCAGCGTTGACAGCGACGGCGAGCAGTACTTC.

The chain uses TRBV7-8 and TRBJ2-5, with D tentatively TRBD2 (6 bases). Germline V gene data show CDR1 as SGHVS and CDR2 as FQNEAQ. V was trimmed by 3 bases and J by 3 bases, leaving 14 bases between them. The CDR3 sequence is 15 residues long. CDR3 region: CASSFHVGGEETQYF. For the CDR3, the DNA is TGTGCCAGCAGCTTCCACGTCGGCGGGGAAGAGACCCAGTACTTC.

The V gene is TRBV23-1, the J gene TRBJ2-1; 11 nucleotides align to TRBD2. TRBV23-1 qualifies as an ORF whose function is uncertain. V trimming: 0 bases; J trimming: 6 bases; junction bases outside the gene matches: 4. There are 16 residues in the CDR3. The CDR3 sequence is CASSQSSGRAGNEQFF. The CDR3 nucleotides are TGCGCCAGCAGTCAATCTAGCGGGAGGGCCGGCAATGAGCAGTTCTTC.

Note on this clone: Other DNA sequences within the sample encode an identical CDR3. CDR3 amino acids: CASSFQTGEVTEAFF. In DNA form, the CDR3 reads TGTGCCAGCAGCTTCCAGACAGGGGAGGTCACTGAAGCTTTCTTT. The rearrangement uses TRBV7-6 and TRBJ1-1, with TRBD1 identical over 8 bases. V dropped 3 bases and J dropped 4; count of bases not matched to a gene: 7. Germline CDR1 reads SGHVS; CDR2 reads FNYEAQ. The CDR3 spans 15 residues.

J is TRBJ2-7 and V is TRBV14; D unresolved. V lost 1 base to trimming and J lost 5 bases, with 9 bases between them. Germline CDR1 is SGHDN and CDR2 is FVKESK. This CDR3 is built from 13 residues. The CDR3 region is CASSQGLRDEQYF. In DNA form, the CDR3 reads TGTGCCAGCAGCCAAGGCCTTAGAGACGAGCAGTACTTC.

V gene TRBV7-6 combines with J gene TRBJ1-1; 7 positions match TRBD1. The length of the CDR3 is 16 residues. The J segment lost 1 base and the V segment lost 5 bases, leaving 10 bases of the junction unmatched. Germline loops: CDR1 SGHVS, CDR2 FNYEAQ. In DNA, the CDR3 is TGTGCCAGCAGCCCCATCTTGGGACAGTCGAACACTGAAGCTTTCTTT. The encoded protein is CASSPILGQSNTEAFF.

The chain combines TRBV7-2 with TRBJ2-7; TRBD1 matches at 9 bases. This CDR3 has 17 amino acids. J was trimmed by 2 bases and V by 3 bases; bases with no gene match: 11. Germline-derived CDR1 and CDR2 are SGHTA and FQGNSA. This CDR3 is CASSLGLQGAVAYEQYF. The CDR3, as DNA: TGTGCCAGCAGCTTGGGTCTACAGGGGGCGGTAGCCTACGAGCAGTACTTC.

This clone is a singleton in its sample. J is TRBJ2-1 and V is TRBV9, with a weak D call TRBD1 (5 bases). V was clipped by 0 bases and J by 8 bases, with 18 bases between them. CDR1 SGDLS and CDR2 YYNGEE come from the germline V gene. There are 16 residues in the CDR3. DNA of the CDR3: TGTGCCAGCAGCGTAGGATGGCAAAGGGGCTGGGATGAGCAGTTCTTC. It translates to CASSVGWQRGWDEQFF.

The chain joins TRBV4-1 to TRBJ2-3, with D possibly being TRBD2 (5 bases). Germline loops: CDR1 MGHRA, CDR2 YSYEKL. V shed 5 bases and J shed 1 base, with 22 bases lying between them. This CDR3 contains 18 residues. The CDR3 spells CASSNLPPWAEGTDTQYF. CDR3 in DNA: TGCGCCAGCAGCAACCTCCCCCCCTGGGCGGAGGGCACAGATACGCAGTATTTT.

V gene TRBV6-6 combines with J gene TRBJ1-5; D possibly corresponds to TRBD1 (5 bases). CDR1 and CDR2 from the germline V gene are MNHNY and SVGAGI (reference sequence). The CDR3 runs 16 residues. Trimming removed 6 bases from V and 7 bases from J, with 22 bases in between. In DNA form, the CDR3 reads TGTGCCAGCAGCAACTCCGGGACTAGGGACGCCCAGCCCCAGCATTTT. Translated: CASSNSGTRDAQPQHF.

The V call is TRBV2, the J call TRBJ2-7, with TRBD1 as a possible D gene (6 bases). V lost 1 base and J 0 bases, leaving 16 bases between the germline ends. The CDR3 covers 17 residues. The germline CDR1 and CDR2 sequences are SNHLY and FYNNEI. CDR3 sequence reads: CASSEGLIDRTSYEQYF. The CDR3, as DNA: TGTGCCAGCAGTGAAGGTTTGATTGACAGGACCTCCTACGAGCAGTACTTC.

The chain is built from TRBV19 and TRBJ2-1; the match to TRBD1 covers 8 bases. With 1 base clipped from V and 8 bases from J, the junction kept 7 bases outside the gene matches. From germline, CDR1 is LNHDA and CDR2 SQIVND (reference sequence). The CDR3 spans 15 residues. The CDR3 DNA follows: TGTGCCAGTAGTATAGCCCAGGGGGCCGGCGATGAGCAGTTCTTC. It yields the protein CASSIAQGAGDEQFF.

CDR3 DNA sequence: TGCGCCAGCAGCTTGGACAGAAACCCCTCCTACGAGCAGTACTTC. Its protein is CASSLDRNPSYEQYF. V and J are TRBV5-1 and TRBJ2-7; D not resolved. Germline CDR1 reads SGHRS; CDR2 reads YFSETQ. Trimming shortened V by 0 bases and J by 0 bases, and 10 bases separated the two germline ends. The CDR3 is 15 amino acids.

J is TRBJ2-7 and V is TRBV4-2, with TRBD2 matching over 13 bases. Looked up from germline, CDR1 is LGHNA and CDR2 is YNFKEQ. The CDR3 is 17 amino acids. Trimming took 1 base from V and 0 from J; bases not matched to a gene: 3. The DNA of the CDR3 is TGTGCCAGCAGCCAAGCGACTAGCGGGGGGAGCTCCTACGAGCAGTACTTC. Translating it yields CASSQATSGGSSYEQYF.

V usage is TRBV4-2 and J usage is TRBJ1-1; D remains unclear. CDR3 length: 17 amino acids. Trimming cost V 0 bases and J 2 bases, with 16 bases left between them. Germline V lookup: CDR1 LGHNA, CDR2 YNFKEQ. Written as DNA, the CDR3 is TGTGCCAGCAGCCAAGAGACAACACAGATCCTCAACACTGAAGCTTTCTTT. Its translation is CASSQETTQILNTEAFF.

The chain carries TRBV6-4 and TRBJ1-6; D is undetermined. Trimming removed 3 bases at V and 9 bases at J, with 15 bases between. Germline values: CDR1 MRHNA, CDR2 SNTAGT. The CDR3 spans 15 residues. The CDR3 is CASSESEARSSPLHF. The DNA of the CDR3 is TGTGCCAGCAGTGAATCAGAGGCTCGGAGTTCACCCCTCCACTTT.

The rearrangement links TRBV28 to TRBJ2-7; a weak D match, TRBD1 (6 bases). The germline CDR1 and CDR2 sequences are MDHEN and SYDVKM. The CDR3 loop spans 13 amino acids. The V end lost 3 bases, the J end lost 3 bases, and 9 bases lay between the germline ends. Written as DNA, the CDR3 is TGTGCCAGCAGTTTGAGGACAGACTACGAGCAGTACTTC. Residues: CASSLRTDYEQYF.

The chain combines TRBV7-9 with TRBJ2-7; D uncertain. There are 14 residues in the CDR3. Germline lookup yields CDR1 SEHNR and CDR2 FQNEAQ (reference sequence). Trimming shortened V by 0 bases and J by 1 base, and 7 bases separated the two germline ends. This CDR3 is CASSLASRSYEQYF. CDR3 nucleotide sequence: TGTGCCAGCAGCTTAGCGAGCCGATCCTACGAGCAGTACTTC.

The CDR3 reads CASSPLRGGQETQYF. The DNA for the CDR3 is TGTGCCAGCAGCCCTTTAAGGGGGGGTCAAGAGACCCAGTACTTC. The V call is TRBV11-3, the J call TRBJ2-5, with a weak D call TRBD2 (7 bases). Germline CDR1 SGHNT, CDR2 YENEEA. V gave up 5 bases and J gave up 2 bases, with 15 bases separating them. The CDR3 totals 15 residues. The whole variable domain, filled in from reference TRBV11-3 and TRBJ2-5, reads EAGVVQSPRYKIIEKKQPVAFWCNPISGHNTLYWYLQNLGQGPELLIRYENEEAVDDSQLPKDRFSAERLKGVDSTLKIQPAELGDSAVYLCASSPLRGGQETQYFGPGTRLLVL.

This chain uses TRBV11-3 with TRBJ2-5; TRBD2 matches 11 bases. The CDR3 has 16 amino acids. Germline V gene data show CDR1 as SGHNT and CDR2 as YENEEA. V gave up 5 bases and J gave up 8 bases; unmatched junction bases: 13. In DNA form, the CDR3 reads TGTGCCAGCAGCACACGACTAGCGGGGCCAAGAGACACCCAGTACTTC. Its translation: CASSTRLAGPRDTQYF.

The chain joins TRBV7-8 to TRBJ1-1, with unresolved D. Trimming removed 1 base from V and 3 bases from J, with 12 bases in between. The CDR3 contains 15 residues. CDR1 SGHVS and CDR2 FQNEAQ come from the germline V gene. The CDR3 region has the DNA TGTGCCAGCAGCTTAGGTCTAGATCGTGACACTGAAGCTTTCTTT. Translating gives CASSLGLDRDTEAFF.

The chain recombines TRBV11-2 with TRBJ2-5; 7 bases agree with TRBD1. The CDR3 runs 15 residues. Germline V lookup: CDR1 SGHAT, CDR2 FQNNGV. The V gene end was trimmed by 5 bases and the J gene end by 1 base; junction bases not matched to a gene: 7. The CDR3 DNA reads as TGTGCCAGCAGCCCCAGGACAGGACTCCAAGAGACCCAGTACTTC. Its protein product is CASSPRTGLQETQYF.

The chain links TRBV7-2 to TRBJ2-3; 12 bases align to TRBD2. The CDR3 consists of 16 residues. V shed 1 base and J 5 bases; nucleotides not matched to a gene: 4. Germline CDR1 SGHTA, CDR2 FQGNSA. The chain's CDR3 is CASSLGLAGEEDTQYF. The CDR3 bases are TGTGCCAGCAGCTTAGGACTAGCGGGAGAGGAAGATACGCAGTATTTT.

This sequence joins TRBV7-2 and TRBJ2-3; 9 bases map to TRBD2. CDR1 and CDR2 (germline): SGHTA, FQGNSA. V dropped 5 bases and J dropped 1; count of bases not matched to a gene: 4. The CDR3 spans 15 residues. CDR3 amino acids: CASSHQRGGTDTQYF. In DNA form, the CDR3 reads TGTGCCAGCAGCCACCAGCGGGGGGGCACAGATACGCAGTATTTT.

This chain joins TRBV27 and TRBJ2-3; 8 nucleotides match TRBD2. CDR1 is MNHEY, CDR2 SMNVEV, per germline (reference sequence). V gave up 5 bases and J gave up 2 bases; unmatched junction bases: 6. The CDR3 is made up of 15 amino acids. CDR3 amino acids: CASSLTSAFTDTQYF. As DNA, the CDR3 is TGTGCCAGCAGTCTGACTAGCGCCTTCACAGATACGCAGTATTTT.